The 25 T cell receptor beta chains listed next were all sequenced from one sample in a study of glioma-infiltrating T cells. Amplification of TCR alpha and beta CDR3 regions from RNA used iRepertoire nested multiplex PCR. TCRdb passed the multiplex PCR reads through MiXCR, listing each CDR3 protein once. The sample includes roughly 130,000 distinct CDR3 sequences, roughly a quarter of them seen just once. The sample consisted of glioma tissue, nonneoplastic brain tissue, or PBMCs (not recorded which). The receptors derive from a human donor with low-grade glioma or glioblastoma, undergoing nonglioma brain surgery, or in good health (not recorded which).

This clonotype was observed at least ten times. This chain connects TRBV15 to TRBJ1-5; TRBD1 aligns across 7 bases. CDR3 length: 15 amino acids. V trimming: 8 bases; J trimming: 0 bases; junction bases outside the gene matches: 7. Germline CDR1 and CDR2: LNHNV and YYDKDF (reference sequence). The CDR3 DNA follows: TGTGCCACCGGGACAGCATTTCATAGCAATCAGCCCCAGCATTTT. The encoded protein is CATGTAFHSNQPQHF.

This sequence joins TRBV7-9 and TRBJ1-2; a possible D gene is TRBD1 (5 bases). This CDR3 region has 15 residues. V was cut by 1 base and J by 2 bases, with 11 bases left in between. Per germline, CDR1 SEHNR and CDR2 FQNEAQ (reference sequence). CDR3 sequence: CASSLEGVGNYGYTF. CDR3 sequence (DNA): TGTGCCAGCAGCTTAGAAGGGGTAGGGAACTATGGCTACACCTTC.

The rearrangement joins TRBV20-1 to TRBJ2-1; tentative D call: TRBD2 (6 bases). Germline V lookup: CDR1 DFQATT, CDR2 SNEGSKA (reference sequence). Between the trimmed V and J ends, which lost 6 bases and 10 bases, there was a span of 13 bases. The CDR3 contains 11 residues. The CDR3 loop reads CSAPILAEQFF. CDR3 nucleotide sequence: TGCAGTGCACCAATTCTAGCGGAGCAGTTCTTC.

This clonotype appeared a few times. The gene calls are TRBV4-1 and TRBJ1-3; TRBD1 is a possible D gene (6 bases). CDR1 is MGHRA and CDR2 is YSYEKL in the germline V gene. The CDR3 runs to 20 residues. V lost 2 bases and J 0 bases, leaving 23 bases between the germline ends. The CDR3 reads CASSQKSEGVRASSGNTIYF. In DNA form, the CDR3 reads TGCGCCAGCAGCCAAAAGAGCGAGGGGGTCAGGGCCAGCTCTGGAAACACCATATATTTT.

In this sample, this clonotype turned up many times. This rearrangement joins TRBV27 to TRBJ2-3; possible D gene TRBD2, 5 bases. Germline assignment: CDR1 MNHEY and CDR2 SMNVEV (reference sequence). The V and J ends lost 3 bases and 3 bases respectively, with 7 bases between them. The CDR3 spans 13 residues. The CDR3, as DNA: TGTGCCAGCAGTTTGCGGGCAACAGATACGCAGTATTTT. Its translation is CASSLRATDTQYF.

This clonotype was observed a few times. This rearrangement joins TRBV7-2 to TRBJ2-5, with 12 nucleotides matching TRBD2. The CDR3 length is 17 residues. Per the germline V gene, CDR1 is SGHTA and CDR2 is FQGNSA. The trim removed 5 bases at V and 1 base at J, leaving 8 bases unmatched. Here the CDR3 reads CASSRTSGVYLQETQYF. The CDR3 coding sequence is TGTGCCAGCAGCAGGACTAGCGGGGTGTATCTCCAAGAGACCCAGTACTTC. The full variable domain, completed using reference TRBV7-2 and TRBJ2-5, is GAGVSQSPSNKVTEKGKDVELRCDPISGHTALYWYRQSLGQGLEFLIYFQGNSAPDKSGLPSDRFSAERTGGSVSTLTIQRTQQEDSAVYLCASSRTSGVYLQETQYFGPGTRLLVL.

This clonotype was seen at least ten times. V usage is TRBV10-3 and J usage is TRBJ1-3; D is unresolved. Trimming shortened V by 6 bases and J by 1 base, and 10 bases separated the two germline ends. This CDR3 region has 14 residues. Germline CDR1 is ENHRY and CDR2 is SYGVKD. CDR3 sequence: CAIRTSVSGNTIYF. The CDR3 DNA follows: TGTGCCATCAGGACGAGCGTATCTGGAAACACCATATATTTT.

This clonotype was seen a handful of times. The V call is TRBV4-2, the J call TRBJ2-1, with TRBD2 as a possible D gene (7 bases). The germline V gene encodes CDR1 LGHNA and CDR2 YNFKEQ. The CDR3 consists of 15 residues. V was clipped by 0 bases and J by 4 bases, with 10 bases between them. The CDR3 protein is CASSQDGGQYNEQFF. The DNA for the CDR3 is TGTGCCAGCAGCCAAGACGGGGGGCAGTACAATGAGCAGTTCTTC.

With regard to this clonotype: This could be a read error, since a much larger clone is one nucleotide away. The gene calls are TRBV6-2 or TRBV6-3 and TRBJ2-1, with TRBD1 matching 9 bases. V shed 4 bases, J shed 7 bases, and the junction held 8 bases outside the gene matches. The CDR3 is made up of 15 amino acids. The germline CDR1 and CDR2 sequences are MNHEY and SVGEGT. DNA for the CDR3: TGTGCCAGCAGTTCCGTGACAGGGGGTAAAAATGAGCAGTTCTTC. Translating gives CASSSVTGGKNEQFF.

The chain uses TRBV25-1 and TRBJ1-2; D unresolved. From germline, CDR1 is MGHDK and CDR2 SYGVNS. V was shortened by 0 bases and J by 8 bases, with 19 bases between the two germline ends. The CDR3 is made up of 16 amino acids. The CDR3, as DNA: TGTGCCAGCAGTGAATATTCCGCGGAACGGAGATCCGGCTACACCTTC. Protein: CASSEYSAERRSGYTF.

This clonotype was detected many times. J is TRBJ2-1 and V is TRBV6-1; D possibly corresponds to TRBD1 (5 bases). This CDR3 region has 16 residues. V lost 5 bases to trimming and J lost 7 bases, with 21 bases between them. Germline CDR1 reads MNHNS; CDR2 reads SASEGT. CDR3 in amino acids: CASSRTGFQLGNEQFF. DNA of the CDR3: TGTGCCAGCAGTCGAACAGGTTTCCAGTTGGGGAATGAGCAGTTCTTC.

V gene TRBV3-1 combines with J gene TRBJ2-3; 8 bases line up with TRBD2. V lost 0 bases, J lost 2 bases, and 4 bases stayed unmatched. The germline V gene has CDR1 LGHDT and CDR2 YNNKEL (reference sequence). The length of the CDR3 is 16 residues. DNA of the CDR3: TGTGCCAGCAGCCAAGAAGGGCGGGGGGACACAGATACGCAGTATTTT. Translation gives CASSQEGRGDTDTQYF.

This clonotype was seen many times. The chain employs TRBV6-1 and TRBJ2-1; either TRBD1 or TRBD2 may supply D (5 bases each). There are 15 residues in the CDR3. From germline, CDR1 is MNHNS and CDR2 SASEGT. V was clipped by 5 bases and J by 1 base, with 12 bases between them. The CDR3 loop is CASSLDWGSYNEQFF. CDR3 nucleotides: TGTGCCAGCAGTCTCGACTGGGGGTCCTACAATGAGCAGTTCTTC.

The chain has TRBV7-2 and TRBJ2-7, with TRBD2 identical over 11 bases. The CDR3 runs to 17 residues. The V gene's germline CDR1 is SGHTA and CDR2 FQGNSA. CDR3 amino acids: CASSLAVLAGGGYEQFV. The CDR3 DNA reads TGTGCCAGCAGCTTAGCGGTCCTAGCGGGGGGTGGCTATGAGCAGTTCGTC.

In regard to this clonotype: At one of its ends the junction is not consistent with the germline gene, which may arise from a read error. The J gene is TRBJ1-5, the V gene TRBV6-9; D may be TRBD1 (5 bases). Per the germline V gene, CDR1 is MNHGY and CDR2 is SVAAGI. The CDR3 is 12 amino acids. DNA for the CDR3: TGTGCCAGCAGTTATCTGGACACACCCCAGAATTTT. Its protein product is CASSYLDTPQNF.

In its sample, this clonotype was seen a few times. This chain links TRBV10-1 with TRBJ1-6; D not resolved. The germline V and J ends were trimmed by 3 bases and 7 bases, with 4 bases remaining between them. The CDR3 consists of 12 residues. Germline-derived CDR1 and CDR2 are WNHNN and SYGVQD (reference sequence). The CDR3: CASSEPNSPLHF. CDR3 nucleotide sequence: TGCGCCAGCAGTGAACCGAATTCACCCCTCCACTTT.

This clonotype was recorded a few times. J is TRBJ2-3 and V is TRBV19; TRBD2 is a possible D gene (7 bases). There are 18 residues in the CDR3. Germline assignment: CDR1 LNHDA and CDR2 SQIVND (reference sequence). The V end lost 7 bases, the J end lost 4 bases, and 27 bases lay between the germline ends. CDR3 protein: CASTKRGLWGGLADTQYF. The CDR3 nucleotides read TGTGCCAGTACCAAAAGGGGGTTGTGGGGGGGCCTTGCAGATACGCAGTATTTT.

With regard to this clonotype: A read error is possible here, since a much larger clone lies one base away. The rearrangement links TRBV20-1 to TRBJ2-3; D perhaps matches TRBD2 (5 bases). Germline V gene sequence: CDR1 DFQATT, CDR2 SNEGSKA (reference sequence). The CDR3 is made up of 13 amino acids. Deletions cut 0 bases from V and 7 bases from J, with 11 bases between. The CDR3 nucleotides read TGCAGTGCTAGAGATCTCGAGCGGTATACGCAGTATTTT. This codes for CSARDLERYTQYF.

On this clonotype itself: A read error is likely, as this CDR3 ends without the conserved phenylalanine or tryptophan. V is TRBV7-2 and J is TRBJ1-5; D is unresolved. CDR3 length equals 16 residues. V was trimmed by 2 bases and J by 5 bases, leaving 16 bases between them. Looked up from germline, CDR1 is SGHTA and CDR2 is FQGNSA. In nucleotides, the CDR3 is TGTGCCAGCAGCTTAAACGGAAATCTTAGGCATCAGCCCCAGCATCTT. Protein product: CASSLNGNLRHQPQHL.

This clonotype has more than one count but fewer than ten. The germline gene is not matched at one end of the junction; a read error may be the cause. The chain links TRBV19 to TRBJ1-2, with D unresolved. Per germline, CDR1 LNHDA and CDR2 SQIVND (reference sequence). CDR3 length: 15 residues. The CDR3 nucleotides are TGTGCGAGTACCCGCGTCGCCGGAGGAGGGTATGGCTACACCTTC. Its translation is CASTRVAGGGYGYTF.

V and J are TRBV19 and TRBJ2-3; 8 bases are shared with TRBD1. With V trimmed by 4 bases and J by 0 bases, 9 bases remained unmatched. Germline lookup yields CDR1 LNHDA and CDR2 SQIVND (reference sequence). This CDR3 is 17 amino acids long. The CDR3, as DNA: TGTGCCAGTAGTACGGGACGGACAGGGTTAAGCACAGATACGCAGTATTTT. It codes for CASSTGRTGLSTDTQYF. Drawing the rest from reference TRBV19 and TRBJ2-3, the complete variable domain is DGGITQSPKYLFRKEGQNVTLSCEQNLNHDAMYWYRQDPGQGLRLIYYSQIVNDFQKGDIAEGYSVSREKKESFPLTVTSAQKNPTAFYLCASSTGRTGLSTDTQYFGPGTRLTVL.

This clonotype was seen a few times. The V call is TRBV2, the J call TRBJ2-1; maybe TRBD1 (6 bases). This CDR3 has 14 residues. Trimming took 7 bases from V and 4 from J, leaving 14 bases between them. Germline lookup yields CDR1 SNHLY and CDR2 FYNNEI. CDR3: CASMWQGTYNEQFF. CDR3 DNA sequence: TGTGCCAGCATGTGGCAGGGGACGTACAATGAGCAGTTCTTC.

The J gene is TRBJ2-7, the V gene TRBV20-1; no reliable D call. Trimming stripped 1 base from V and 3 bases from J, with 7 bases between. The CDR3 covers 12 residues. Looked up from germline, CDR1 is DFQATT and CDR2 is SNEGSKA (reference sequence). This chain's CDR3 is CSARASGYEQYV. The CDR3 region has the DNA TGCAGTGCTAGAGCCTCGGGCTACGAGCAGTACGTC.

The chain joins TRBV10-3 to TRBJ2-5; 16 nucleotides match TRBD2. V was clipped by 7 bases and J by 2 bases; unmatched bases: 1. This CDR3 comprises 15 residues. Germline V lookup: CDR1 ENHRY, CDR2 SYGVKD. The CDR3 coding sequence is TGTGCCATCAAGGGACTAGCGGGGGGGCAAGAGACCCAGTACTTC. Its protein is CAIKGLAGGQETQYF.

This clonotype was seen ten or more times. The V call is TRBV12-3 or TRBV12-4, the J call TRBJ2-5; TRBD1 matches at 9 bases. The V segment lost 5 bases and the J segment 5 bases; nucleotides outside the gene matches: 9. CDR3 length: 15 amino acids. CDR3 sequence reads: CASSPPGTGSETQYF. Here the CDR3 DNA reads TGTGCCAGCAGTCCCCCGGGGACAGGGAGCGAGACCCAGTACTTC.